Listed below are T cell receptor beta chains from one sample, sequenced in a study of CD4 and CD8 cells across lung adenocarcinoma regions. TCRdb independently ran MiXCR on the PCR reads; one entry per CDR3 protein. This table holds about 5,300 distinct CDR3 sequences, about 59% found once. Material: CD4+ T cells from the center of a lung tumor. The receptors stem from a female donor with lung adenocarcinoma. The CD4 and CD8 labels of this study may be unreliable. Each CDR3 is given with its conserved first and last residue. The order of the fields is clone size, J gene, D gene, V gene, CDR3 protein, CDR3 DNA. The D gene is left open where the match is weak. Clone size is stated in some rows and not others, as once, few, many or a class when expanded.

clone size: .; J gene: TRBJ2-3; D gene: .; V gene: TRBV20-1; CDR3 protein: CSARALEGGASDQETQYF; CDR3 DNA: TGCAGTGCTAGAGCCCTAGAGGGCGGGGCTAGTGATCAAGAGACGCAGTACTTT
clone size: .; J gene: TRBJ2-5; D gene: .; V gene: TRBV6-1; CDR3 protein: CASSEALGGWETQYF; CDR3 DNA: TGTGCCAGCAGTGAAGCGCTGGGGGGCTGGGAGACCCAGTACTTC
clone size: once; J gene: TRBJ1-1; D gene: TRBD1; V gene: TRBV6-1; CDR3 protein: CASSEYRGRVNTEAFF; CDR3 DNA: TGTGCCAGCAGTGAATACAGGGGCCGCGTGAACACTGAAGCTTTCTTT
clone size: few; J gene: TRBJ2-3; D gene: .; V gene: TRBV7-2; CDR3 protein: CASSLRPATDTQYF; CDR3 DNA: TGTGCCAGCAGTTTAAGACCGGCCACAGATACGCAGTATTTT
clone size: .; J gene: TRBJ1-2; D gene: TRBD1; V gene: TRBV7-2; CDR3 protein: CASSPSDRVHGYTF; CDR3 DNA: TGTGCCAGCAGCCCTTCTGACAGGGTGCACGGCTACACCTTC
clone size: few; J gene: TRBJ1-5; D gene: TRBD1; V gene: TRBV11-2; CDR3 protein: CASSLVAGGQPQHF; CDR3 DNA: TGTGCCAGCAGCTTAGTGGCAGGGGGGCAGCCCCAGCATTTT
clone size: .; J gene: TRBJ1-6; D gene: TRBD1; V gene: TRBV23-1; CDR3 protein: CASSQDRGHNSPLHF; CDR3 DNA: TGCGCCAGCAGTCAGGACAGGGGTCATAATTCACCCCTCCACTTT
clone size: .; J gene: TRBJ1-6; D gene: .; V gene: TRBV6-5; CDR3 protein: CASSYLGAGQSSYNSPLHF; CDR3 DNA: TGTGCCAGCAGTTACCTTGGCGCGGGCCAGAGCTCCTATAATTCACCCCTCCACTTT
clone size: .; J gene: TRBJ2-3; D gene: .; V gene: TRBV6-1; CDR3 protein: CASRGKEGAVTGTQYF; CDR3 DNA: TGTGCCAGCAGGGGAAAAGAGGGAGCGGTCACAGGGACGCAGTATTTT
clone size: .; J gene: TRBJ2-3; D gene: .; V gene: TRBV7-2; CDR3 protein: CASSLYGNSETQFF; CDR3 DNA: TGTGCCAGCAGCTTATACGGGAACTCTGAGACCCAGTTCTTT
clone size: .; J gene: TRBJ2-1; D gene: .; V gene: TRBV6-2/TRBV6-3; CDR3 protein: CASRMGTGSYNEQFF; CDR3 DNA: TGTGCCAGCAGAATGGGGACGGGCTCCTACAATGAGCAGTTCTTC
clone size: .; J gene: TRBJ2-1; D gene: TRBD2; V gene: TRBV7-2; CDR3 protein: CASTRGLAGEMQFF; CDR3 DNA: TGTGCCAGCACACGGGGGCTAGCGGGAGAAATGCAGTTCTTC
clone size: .; J gene: TRBJ2-3; D gene: .; V gene: TRBV10-3; CDR3 protein: CAIRGNGNPDKDTQYF; CDR3 DNA: TGTGCCATCAGGGGCAACGGGAACCCCGACAAAGATACGCAGTATTTC
clone size: few; J gene: TRBJ2-5; D gene: .; V gene: TRBV7-7; CDR3 protein: CASSLGFSRIQETQYF; CDR3 DNA: TGTGCTAGCAGCTTAGGGTTTAGCAGAATCCAAGAGACCCAGTACTTC
clone size: medium-sized; J gene: TRBJ2-5; D gene: .; V gene: TRBV10-1; CDR3 protein: CASSEARDDETQYF; CDR3 DNA: TGCGCCAGCAGTGAGGCCAGGGACGATGAGACCCAGTACTTC
clone size: .; J gene: TRBJ2-7; D gene: TRBD2; V gene: TRBV6-1; CDR3 protein: CASRPLAGFPSSRSDEQYF; CDR3 DNA: TGTGCCAGCAGACCACTAGCGGGATTTCCCAGTTCCAGATCAGATGAGCAGTACTTC
clone size: few; J gene: TRBJ2-5; D gene: .; V gene: TRBV6-1; CDR3 protein: CASTQGEVETQYF; CDR3 DNA: TGTGCCAGCACCCAGGGGGAGGTGGAGACCCAGTACTTC
clone size: .; J gene: TRBJ2-1; D gene: .; V gene: TRBV7-8; CDR3 protein: CASSLGLAGASEQFF; CDR3 DNA: TGTGCCAGCAGCCTGGGACTGGCCGGGGCGAGTGAGCAGTTCTTC
clone size: .; J gene: TRBJ2-7; D gene: TRBD1; V gene: TRBV7-2; CDR3 protein: CASGARGGRNQDTQYF; CDR3 DNA: TGTGCCAGCGGGGCCCGAGGGGGCCGTAACCAAGATACGCAGTACTTC
clone size: .; J gene: TRBJ2-7; D gene: TRBD2; V gene: TRBV6-1; CDR3 protein: CASKPGWGGSYEQYF; CDR3 DNA: TGTGCCAGCAAGCCAGGTTGGGGGGGCTCCTACGAGCAGTACTTC
clone size: .; J gene: TRBJ2-2; D gene: .; V gene: TRBV6-5; CDR3 protein: CASSYSGIWTGELFF; CDR3 DNA: TGTGCCAGCAGTTACTCGGGGATTTGGACCGGGGAGCTGTTTTTT
clone size: .; J gene: TRBJ2-2; D gene: TRBD2; V gene: TRBV7-2; CDR3 protein: CASSLGSGDTGEQFF; CDR3 DNA: TGTGCCAGCAGCTTGGGTAGCGGGGACACCGGGGAGCAGTTTTTC
clone size: few; J gene: TRBJ1-1; D gene: .; V gene: TRBV6-1; CDR3 protein: CASSEAQRGTEAFF; CDR3 DNA: TGTGCCAGCAGTGAAGCGCAAAGGGGCACTGAAGCTTTCTTT
clone size: .; J gene: TRBJ2-2; D gene: .; V gene: TRBV6-1; CDR3 protein: CASSAPGRDTGELFF; CDR3 DNA: TGTGCCAGCAGTGCACCAGGGCGTGACACCGGGGAGCTGTTTTTT
clone size: .; J gene: TRBJ2-1; D gene: .; V gene: TRBV7-2; CDR3 protein: CASSPEGSLSYNEQFF; CDR3 DNA: TGTGCCAGCAGCCCTGAGGGGAGTCTATCCTACAATGAGCAGTTCTTC
clone size: medium-sized; J gene: TRBJ2-1; D gene: .; V gene: TRBV6-4; CDR3 protein: CASSDSASSYNEQFF; CDR3 DNA: TGTGCCAGCAGTGACTCGGCGTCCTCCTACAATGAGCAGTTCTTC
clone size: .; J gene: TRBJ2-1; D gene: TRBD1; V gene: TRBV6-1; CDR3 protein: CASRTSGQGYNEQFF; CDR3 DNA: TGTGCCAGCAGAACTTCGGGACAGGGATACAATGAGCAGTTCTTC
clone size: .; J gene: TRBJ2-1; D gene: .; V gene: TRBV11-3; CDR3 protein: CASSYGNGVQFF; CDR3 DNA: TGTGCCAGCAGCTATGGTAATGGTGTGCAGTTCTTC
clone size: .; J gene: TRBJ2-1; D gene: .; V gene: TRBV7-8; CDR3 protein: CASSLVDEQFF; CDR3 DNA: TGTGCCAGCAGCTTAGTAGATGAGCAGTTCTTC
clone size: large; J gene: TRBJ1-6; D gene: .; V gene: TRBV27; CDR3 protein: CASSFSERQSYNSPLHF; CDR3 DNA: TGTGCCAGCAGTTTTTCCGAACGGCAGTCCTATAATTCACCCCTCCACTTT
clone size: .; J gene: TRBJ2-1; D gene: .; V gene: TRBV6-5; CDR3 protein: CASSYSIRNEQFF; CDR3 DNA: TGTGCCAGCAGTTACTCGATTAGAAATGAGCAGTTCTTC
clone size: .; J gene: TRBJ2-1; D gene: .; V gene: TRBV11-2; CDR3 protein: CASSFDEKVEQFF; CDR3 DNA: TGTGCCAGCAGCTTTGACGAAAAGGTTGAGCAGTTCTTC
clone size: .; J gene: TRBJ1-2; D gene: .; V gene: TRBV22-1; CDR3 protein: CPGIGRHTSF; CDR3 DNA: TGTCCTGGGATCGGAAGACACACGTCTTTC
clone size: medium-sized; J gene: TRBJ2-5; D gene: TRBD2; V gene: TRBV7-6; CDR3 protein: CASSLVWGGTETQYF; CDR3 DNA: TGTGCCAGCAGCTTAGTTTGGGGGGGGACAGAGACCCAGTACTTC
clone size: .; J gene: TRBJ2-7; D gene: TRBD2; V gene: TRBV27; CDR3 protein: CASGRGSEQYF; CDR3 DNA: TGTGCCAGCGGGAGGGGCAGCGAGCAGTACTTC
clone size: .; J gene: TRBJ1-2; D gene: .; V gene: TRBV6-1; CDR3 protein: CASSVNPGTFRGYTF; CDR3 DNA: TGTGCCAGCAGTGTTAACCCAGGGACGTTTAGAGGCTACACCTTC
clone size: .; J gene: TRBJ1-6; D gene: .; V gene: TRBV6-1; CDR3 protein: CASSARADSPLHF; CDR3 DNA: TGTGCCAGCAGTGCCAGGGCGGATTCACCCCTCCACTTT
clone size: .; J gene: TRBJ1-5; D gene: .; V gene: TRBV6-1; CDR3 protein: CASSEDRGIKPQHF; CDR3 DNA: TGTGCCAGCAGTGAAGATAGGGGAATCAAGCCCCAGCATTTT
clone size: few; J gene: TRBJ2-5; D gene: TRBD2; V gene: TRBV6-5; CDR3 protein: CASSYLGLAGGRETQYF; CDR3 DNA: TGTGCCAGCAGTTACCTAGGGCTAGCGGGAGGTCGGGAGACCCAGTACTTC
clone size: .; J gene: TRBJ2-1; D gene: TRBD2; V gene: TRBV6-1; CDR3 protein: CASRTGTSGSNEQFF; CDR3 DNA: TGTGCCAGCAGAACCGGGACTAGCGGATCAAATGAGCAGTTCTTC
clone size: .; J gene: TRBJ1-4; D gene: .; V gene: TRBV6-1; CDR3 protein: CASTNVGEKKLFF; CDR3 DNA: TGTGCCAGCACCAACGTTGGGGAGAAAAAACTGTTTTTT
clone size: .; J gene: TRBJ2-3; D gene: .; V gene: TRBV7-9; CDR3 protein: CASRRGSTDTQYF; CDR3 DNA: TGTGCCAGCAGGCGAGGTAGCACAGATACGCAGTATTTT
clone size: few; J gene: TRBJ2-5; D gene: TRBD2; V gene: TRBV28; CDR3 protein: CASSLIAGVRETQYF; CDR3 DNA: TGTGCCAGCAGTTTGATTGCGGGAGTTCGGGAGACCCAGTACTTC
clone size: .; J gene: TRBJ2-1; D gene: .; V gene: TRBV12-3/TRBV12-4; CDR3 protein: CASSFGAQSNEQFF; CDR3 DNA: TGTGCCAGCAGTTTCGGGGCACAGAGCAATGAGCAGTTCTTC
clone size: .; J gene: TRBJ2-1; D gene: TRBD1; V gene: TRBV10-1; CDR3 protein: CASSESIGTGVNEQFF; CDR3 DNA: TGCGCCAGCAGTGAGTCGATTGGGACAGGGGTCAATGAGCAGTTCTTC
clone size: .; J gene: TRBJ2-1; D gene: .; V gene: TRBV6-1; CDR3 protein: CASSGERGGSPDEQFF; CDR3 DNA: TGTGCCAGCAGCGGCGAGAGGGGGGGGAGCCCAGATGAGCAGTTCTTC
clone size: .; J gene: TRBJ2-1; D gene: .; V gene: TRBV6-5; CDR3 protein: CASRYHQGGTSRAELFF; CDR3 DNA: TGTGCCAGCAGGTACCACCAGGGCGGGACGAGCCGCGCTGAGCTGTTCTTC
clone size: medium-sized; J gene: TRBJ2-7; D gene: .; V gene: TRBV6-1; CDR3 protein: CASSPHVGTTYEQYF; CDR3 DNA: TGTGCCAGCAGTCCTCACGTGGGGACCACCTACGAGCAGTACTTC
clone size: .; J gene: TRBJ2-1; D gene: TRBD2; V gene: TRBV7-7; CDR3 protein: CASSLVAGGNNEQFF; CDR3 DNA: TGTGCTAGCAGCTTAGTAGCGGGAGGGAATAATGAGCAGTTCTTC
clone size: .; J gene: TRBJ2-3; D gene: .; V gene: TRBV9; CDR3 protein: CASSVVGTADTQYF; CDR3 DNA: TGTGCCAGCAGCGTAGTTGGGACTGCAGATACGCAGTATTTT
clone size: .; J gene: TRBJ1-3; D gene: TRBD1; V gene: TRBV6-1; CDR3 protein: CASRVGGQSGNTIYF; CDR3 DNA: TGTGCCAGCAGGGTTGGGGGACAGTCTGGAAACACCATATATTTT
clone size: .; J gene: TRBJ1-6; D gene: TRBD1; V gene: TRBV4-3; CDR3 protein: CASSQDPGGFSPLHF; CDR3 DNA: TGCGCCAGCAGCCAAGATCCAGGGGGCTTTTCACCCCTCCACTTT
clone size: .; J gene: TRBJ1-4; D gene: TRBD1; V gene: TRBV12-3/TRBV12-4; CDR3 protein: CASLLRGQGAAGSEKLFF; CDR3 DNA: TGTGCCAGCCTCCTGCGGGGACAGGGGGCCGCGGGATCTGAAAAACTGTTTTTT
clone size: .; J gene: TRBJ2-1; D gene: TRBD1; V gene: TRBV7-2; CDR3 protein: CASSLEDRGYNEQFF; CDR3 DNA: TGTGCCAGCAGCTTAGAGGACAGGGGATACAATGAGCAGTTCTTC